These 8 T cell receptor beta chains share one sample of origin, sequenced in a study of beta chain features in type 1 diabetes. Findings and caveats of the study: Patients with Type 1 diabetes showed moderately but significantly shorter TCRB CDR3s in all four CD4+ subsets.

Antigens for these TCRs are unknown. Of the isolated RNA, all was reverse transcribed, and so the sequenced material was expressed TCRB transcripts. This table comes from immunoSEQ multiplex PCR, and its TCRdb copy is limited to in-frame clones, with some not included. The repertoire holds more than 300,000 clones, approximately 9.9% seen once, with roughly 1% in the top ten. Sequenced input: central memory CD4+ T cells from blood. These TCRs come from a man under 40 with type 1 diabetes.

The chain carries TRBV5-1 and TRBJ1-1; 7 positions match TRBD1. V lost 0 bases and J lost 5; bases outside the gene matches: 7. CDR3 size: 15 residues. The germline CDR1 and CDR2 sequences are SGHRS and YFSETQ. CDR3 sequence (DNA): TGCGCCAGCAGCTTGGGAACAGGGGCCGGGACTGAAGCTTTCTTT. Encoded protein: CASSLGTGAGTEAFF.

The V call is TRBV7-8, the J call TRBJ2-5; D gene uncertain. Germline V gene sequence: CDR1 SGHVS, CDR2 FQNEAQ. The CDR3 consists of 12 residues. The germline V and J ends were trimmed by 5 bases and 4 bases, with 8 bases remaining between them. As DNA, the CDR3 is TGTGCCAGCAGCCCCTTTGGAGAGACCCAGTACTTC. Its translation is CASSPFGETQYF.

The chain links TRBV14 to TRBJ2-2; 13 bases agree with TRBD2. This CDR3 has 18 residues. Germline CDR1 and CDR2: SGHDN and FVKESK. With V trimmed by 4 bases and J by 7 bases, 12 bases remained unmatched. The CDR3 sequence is CASSRPGLAGAGDGELFF. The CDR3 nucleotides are TGTGCCAGCAGCCGACCCGGACTAGCGGGGGCCGGGGACGGGGAGCTGTTTTTT.

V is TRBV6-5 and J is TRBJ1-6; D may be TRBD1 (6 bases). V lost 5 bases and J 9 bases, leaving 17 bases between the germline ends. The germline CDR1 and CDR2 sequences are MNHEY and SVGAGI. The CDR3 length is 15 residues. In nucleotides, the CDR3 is TGTGCCAGCAGTAGGACAGAGGGTATTTTTTCACCCCTCCACTTT. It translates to CASSRTEGIFSPLHF.

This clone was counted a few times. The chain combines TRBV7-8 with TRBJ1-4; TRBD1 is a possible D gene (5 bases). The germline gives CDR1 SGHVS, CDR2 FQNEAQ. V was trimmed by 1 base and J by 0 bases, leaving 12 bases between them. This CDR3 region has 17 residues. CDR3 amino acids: CASSLDRSGATNEKLFF. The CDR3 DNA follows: TGTGCCAGCAGCTTAGACAGGAGCGGGGCAACTAATGAAAAACTGTTTTTT.

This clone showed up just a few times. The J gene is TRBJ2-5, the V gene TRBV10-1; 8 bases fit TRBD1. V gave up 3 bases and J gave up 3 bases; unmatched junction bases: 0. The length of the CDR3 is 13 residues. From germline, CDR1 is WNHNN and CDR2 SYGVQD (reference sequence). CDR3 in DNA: TGCGCCAGCAGTGAACAGGGGGAAGAGACCCAGTACTTC. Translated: CASSEQGEETQYF.

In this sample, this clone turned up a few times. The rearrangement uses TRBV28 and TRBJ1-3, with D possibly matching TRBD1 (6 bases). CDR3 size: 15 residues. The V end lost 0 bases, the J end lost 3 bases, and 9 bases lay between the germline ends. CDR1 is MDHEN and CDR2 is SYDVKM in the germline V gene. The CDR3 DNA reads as TGTGCCAGCAGTTTATGGCAGGGGCTTGGAAACACCATATATTTT. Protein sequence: CASSLWQGLGNTIYF.

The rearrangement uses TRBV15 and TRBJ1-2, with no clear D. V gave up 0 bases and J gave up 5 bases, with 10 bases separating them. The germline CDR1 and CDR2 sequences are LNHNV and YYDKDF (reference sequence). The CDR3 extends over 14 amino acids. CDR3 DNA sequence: TGTGCCACCAGCAGAGAAGAGGGATTTTATGGCTACACCTTC. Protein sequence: CATSREEGFYGYTF.